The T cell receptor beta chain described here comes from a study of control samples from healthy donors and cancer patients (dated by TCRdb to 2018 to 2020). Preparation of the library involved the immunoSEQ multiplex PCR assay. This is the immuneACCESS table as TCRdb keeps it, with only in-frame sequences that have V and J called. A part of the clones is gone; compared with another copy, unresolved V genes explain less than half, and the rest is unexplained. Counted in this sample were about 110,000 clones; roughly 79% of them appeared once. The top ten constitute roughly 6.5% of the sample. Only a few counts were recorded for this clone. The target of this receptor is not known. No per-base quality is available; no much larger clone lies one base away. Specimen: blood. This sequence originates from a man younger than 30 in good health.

CDR3 sequence: CSVGTGISNQPQHF. The DNA sequence is given as TGCAGCGTTGGGACAGGGATTAGCAATCAGCCCCAGCATTTT. The V gene is TRBV29-1 and the J gene is TRBJ1-5; 8 middle bases align to TRBD1. Trimmed from V: 4 bases; trimmed from J: 0 bases; junction bases lacking a gene match: 2. The germline V gene specifies SQVTM as CDR1 and ANQGSEA as CDR2. From cysteine to phenylalanine, the CDR3 is 14 amino acids long. Left in the record is the CDR3 DNA by itself, 42 bases read in frame from the first base.